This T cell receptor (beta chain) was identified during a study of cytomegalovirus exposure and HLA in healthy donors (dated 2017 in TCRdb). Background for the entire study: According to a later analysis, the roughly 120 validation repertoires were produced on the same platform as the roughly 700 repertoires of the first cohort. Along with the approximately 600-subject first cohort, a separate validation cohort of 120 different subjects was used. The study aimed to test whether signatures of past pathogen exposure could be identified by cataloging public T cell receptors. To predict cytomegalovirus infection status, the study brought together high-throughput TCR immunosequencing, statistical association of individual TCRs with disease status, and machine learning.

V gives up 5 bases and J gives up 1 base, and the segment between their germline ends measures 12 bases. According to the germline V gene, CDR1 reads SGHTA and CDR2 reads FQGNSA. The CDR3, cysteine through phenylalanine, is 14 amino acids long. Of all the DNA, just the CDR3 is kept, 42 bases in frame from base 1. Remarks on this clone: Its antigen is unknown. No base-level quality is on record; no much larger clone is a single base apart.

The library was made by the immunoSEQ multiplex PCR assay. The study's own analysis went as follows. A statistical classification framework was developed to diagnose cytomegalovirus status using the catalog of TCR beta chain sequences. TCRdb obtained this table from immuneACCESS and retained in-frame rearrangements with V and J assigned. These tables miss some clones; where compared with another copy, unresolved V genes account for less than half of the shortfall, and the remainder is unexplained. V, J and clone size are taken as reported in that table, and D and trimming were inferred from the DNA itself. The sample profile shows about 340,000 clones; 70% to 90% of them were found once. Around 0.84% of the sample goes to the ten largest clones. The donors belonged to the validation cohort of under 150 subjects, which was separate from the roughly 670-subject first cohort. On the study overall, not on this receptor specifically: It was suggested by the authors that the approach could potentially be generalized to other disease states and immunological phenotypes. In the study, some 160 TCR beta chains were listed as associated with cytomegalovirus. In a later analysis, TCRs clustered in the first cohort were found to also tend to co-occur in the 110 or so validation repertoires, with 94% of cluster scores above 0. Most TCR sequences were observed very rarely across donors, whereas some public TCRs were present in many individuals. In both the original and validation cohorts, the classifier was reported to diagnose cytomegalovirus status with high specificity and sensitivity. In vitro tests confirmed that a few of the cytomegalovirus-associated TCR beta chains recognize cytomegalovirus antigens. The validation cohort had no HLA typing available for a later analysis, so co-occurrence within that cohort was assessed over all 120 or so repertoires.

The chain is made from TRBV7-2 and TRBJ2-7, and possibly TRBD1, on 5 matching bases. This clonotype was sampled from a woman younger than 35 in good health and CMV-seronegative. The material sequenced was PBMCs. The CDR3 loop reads CASSPGRSSYEQYF. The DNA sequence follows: TGTGCCAGCAGCCCAGGGCGGTCTTCCTACGAGCAGTACTTC.